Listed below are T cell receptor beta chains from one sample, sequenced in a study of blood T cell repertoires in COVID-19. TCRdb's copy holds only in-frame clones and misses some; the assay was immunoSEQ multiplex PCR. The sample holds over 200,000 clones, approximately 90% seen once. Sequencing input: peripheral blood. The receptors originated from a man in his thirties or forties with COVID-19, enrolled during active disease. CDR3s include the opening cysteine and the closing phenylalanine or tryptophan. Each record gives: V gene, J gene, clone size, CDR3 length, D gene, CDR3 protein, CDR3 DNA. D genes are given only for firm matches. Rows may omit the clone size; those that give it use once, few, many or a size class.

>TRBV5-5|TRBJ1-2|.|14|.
CASSLWQSNYGYTF
TGTGCCAGCAGCTTATGGCAATCTAACTATGGCTACACCTTC
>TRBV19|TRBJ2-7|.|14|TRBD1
CATSGTGKTHEQYF
TGTGCCACCTCCGGGACAGGGAAAACCCACGAGCAGTACTTC
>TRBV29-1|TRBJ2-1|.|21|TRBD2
CSALDLGTSGKIASSYNEQFF
TGCAGCGCCCTAGATTTAGGGACTAGCGGTAAAATCGCCAGCTCCTACAATGAGCAGTTCTTC
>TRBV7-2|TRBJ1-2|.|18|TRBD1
CASSLAIVGGQGGYGYTF
TGTGCCAGCAGCTTAGCGATAGTTGGGGGACAGGGTGGGTATGGCTACACCTTC
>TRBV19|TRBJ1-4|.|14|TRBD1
CASNKDRVNEKLFF
TGTGCCAGTAACAAGGACAGGGTAAATGAAAAACTGTTTTTT
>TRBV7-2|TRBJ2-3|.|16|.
CASSLSGTAGPDTQYF
TGTGCCAGCAGCCTTTCCGGGACGGCGGGGCCAGATACGCAGTATTTT
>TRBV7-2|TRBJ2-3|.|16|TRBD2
CASSGKLAGGTDTQYF
TGTGCCAGCAGCGGAAAACTAGCGGGGGGCACAGATACGCAGTATTTT
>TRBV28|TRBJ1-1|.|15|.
CASSLVEAGHTEAFF
TGTGCCAGCAGTTTGGTCGAGGCAGGGCACACTGAAGCTTTCTTT
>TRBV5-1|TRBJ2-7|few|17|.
CASSLFTRPPNSYEQYF
TGCGCCAGCAGCTTATTTACTAGACCTCCTAATTCATACGAGCAGTACTTC
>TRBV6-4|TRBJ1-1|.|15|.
CASSDFYRLNTEAFF
TGTGCCAGCAGTGACTTTTACAGGCTGAACACTGAAGCTTTCTTT
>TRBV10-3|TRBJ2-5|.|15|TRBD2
CAIKDPGGPVETQYF
TGTGCCATCAAGGACCCGGGAGGGCCGGTAGAGACCCAGTACTTC
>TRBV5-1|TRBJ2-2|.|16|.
CASSIQPGHNTGELFF
TGCGCCAGCAGCATTCAACCGGGACATAACACCGGGGAGCTGTTTTTT
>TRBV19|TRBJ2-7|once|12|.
CASSIIGGEQYF
TGTGCCAGTAGTATTATCGGGGGAGAGCAGTACTTC
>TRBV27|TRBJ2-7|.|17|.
CASSSLSSGHITREQYF
TGTGCCAGCAGTTCACTCTCTTCGGGACACATTACGAGAGAGCAGTACTTC
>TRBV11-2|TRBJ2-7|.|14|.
CASSDQHRVGEQYF
TGTGCCAGCAGCGATCAACACAGGGTCGGGGAGCAGTACTTC
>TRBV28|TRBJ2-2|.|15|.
CASSFIRAGAGELFF
TGTGCCAGCAGTTTTATAAGAGCCGGTGCCGGGGAGCTGTTTTTT
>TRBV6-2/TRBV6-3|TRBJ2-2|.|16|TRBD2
CASSLAGGLNTGELFF
TGTGCCAGCAGTTTAGCGGGGGGCCTGAACACCGGGGAGCTGTTTTTT
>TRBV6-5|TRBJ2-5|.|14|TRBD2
CASSYASGRETQYF
TGTGCCAGCAGTTACGCTAGCGGGAGGGAGACCCAGTACTTC
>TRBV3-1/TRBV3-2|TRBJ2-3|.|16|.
CASSQDVGWGADTQYF
TGTGCCAGCAGCCAAGATGTCGGCTGGGGGGCAGATACGCAGTATTTT
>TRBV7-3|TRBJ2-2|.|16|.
CASSLRTAGNTGELFF
TGTGCCAGCAGCTTACGCACAGCGGGGAACACCGGGGAGCTGTTTTTT